Sequencing of this TCR beta chain was carried out in a study of regulatory T cells in long-lasting Graves disease. As for the study in general: Persistent Graves' disease required over 5 years of antithyroid drugs and positive TSH receptor antibodies.

The germline gives CDR1 SGHKS, CDR2 YYEKEE (reference sequence). CDR3 length: 12 residues. V lost 4 bases and J 7 bases, leaving 12 bases between the germline ends. Findings and limits, study-wide: Persistent Graves' patients showed a TCR diversity that was lower than that of newly diagnosed ones.

Arm-PCR of CDR3 regions and iRepertoire HTBI primers were used to build TCR beta libraries. Using its own MiXCR run on the multiplex PCR reads, TCRdb lists one record per CDR3 protein. Of about 340,000 distinct CDR3 sequences in the sample, 15% to 20% are singletons; the top ten hold just under 30%. In its sample, this clonotype was seen many times. The antigen is undetermined. As for time point: persistent/refractory GD, antithyroid drugs over 5 years with positive TRAb. There was RNA extracted from PBMCs, and the TCR library was made from it. This sequence was found in a female donor with Graves disease. The gene calls are TRBV5-5 and TRBJ2-7; D possibly corresponds to TRBD1 (5 bases). The sequencing used peripheral blood mononuclear cells (PBMCs), collected when the disease was refractory, from a patient treated with antithyroid drugs. CDR3 DNA: TGTGCCAGCAGCCAGGGTGTTGGGGAGCAGTACTTC. Residues: CASSQGVGEQYF. Based on the CDR3 plus reference TRBV5-5 and TRBJ2-7, the full variable domain is DAGVTQSPTHLIKTRGQQVTLRCSPISGHKSVSWYQQVLGQGPQFIFQYYEKEERGRGNFPDRFSARQFPNYSSELNVNALLLGDSALYLCASSQGVGEQYFGPGTRLTVT.